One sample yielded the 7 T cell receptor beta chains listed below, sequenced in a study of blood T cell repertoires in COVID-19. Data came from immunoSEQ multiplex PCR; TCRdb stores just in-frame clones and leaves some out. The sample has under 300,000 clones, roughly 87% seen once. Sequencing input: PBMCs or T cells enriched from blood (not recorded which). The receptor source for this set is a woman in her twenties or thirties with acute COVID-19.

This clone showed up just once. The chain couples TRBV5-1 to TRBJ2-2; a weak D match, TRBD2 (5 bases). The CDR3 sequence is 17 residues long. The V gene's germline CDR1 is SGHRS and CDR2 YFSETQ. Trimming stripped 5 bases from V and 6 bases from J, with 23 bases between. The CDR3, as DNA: TGCGCCAGCAGTCCACCCCTTGGGGAGACTTTGGCCGGGGAGCTGTTTTTT. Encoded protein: CASSPPLGETLAGELFF.

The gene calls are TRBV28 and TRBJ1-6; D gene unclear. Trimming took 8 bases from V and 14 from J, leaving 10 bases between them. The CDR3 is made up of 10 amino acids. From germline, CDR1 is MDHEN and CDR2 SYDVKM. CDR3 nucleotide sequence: TGTGCCAGCGGCAGACTGGCCCTCCACTTT. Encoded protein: CASGRLALHF.

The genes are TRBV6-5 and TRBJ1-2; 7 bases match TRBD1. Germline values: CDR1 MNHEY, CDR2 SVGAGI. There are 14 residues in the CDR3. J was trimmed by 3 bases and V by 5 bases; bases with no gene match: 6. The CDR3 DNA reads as TGTGCCAGCAGTCTCAGGGGGGTAGACTATGGCTACACCTTC. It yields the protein CASSLRGVDYGYTF.

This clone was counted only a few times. The CDR3 coding sequence is TGCAGCGGGGGACAAGCGGCGAACACTGAAGCTTTCTTT. This sequence encodes CSGGQAANTEAFF. This sequence joins TRBV29-1 and TRBJ1-1; the D gene is possibly TRBD1 (6 bases). The germline V and J ends were trimmed by 7 bases and 1 base, with 13 bases remaining between them. Looked up from germline, CDR1 is SQVTM and CDR2 is ANQGSEA. The CDR3 contains 13 residues.

CDR3 sequence: CASSLVAPDEQYF. Written as DNA, the CDR3 is TGTGCCAGCAGTTTAGTGGCCCCTGACGAGCAGTACTTC. J is TRBJ2-7 and V is TRBV12-3 or TRBV12-4; D unresolved. Trimming removed 1 base at V and 5 bases at J, with 9 bases between. The CDR3 contains 13 residues.

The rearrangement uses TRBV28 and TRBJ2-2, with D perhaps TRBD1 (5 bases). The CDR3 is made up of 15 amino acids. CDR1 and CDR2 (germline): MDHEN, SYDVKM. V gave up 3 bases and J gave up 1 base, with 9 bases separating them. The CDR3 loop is CASSFPGQNTGELFF. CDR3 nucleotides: TGTGCCAGCAGTTTCCCAGGGCAGAACACCGGGGAGCTGTTTTTT.

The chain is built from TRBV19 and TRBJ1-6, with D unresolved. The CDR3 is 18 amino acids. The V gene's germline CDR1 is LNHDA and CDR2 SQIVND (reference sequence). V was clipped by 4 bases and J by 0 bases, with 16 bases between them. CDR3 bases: TGTGCCAGTAGTACTAAGCCGACTCTCTACTCCTATAATTCACCCCTCCACTTT. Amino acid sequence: CASSTKPTLYSYNSPLHF.